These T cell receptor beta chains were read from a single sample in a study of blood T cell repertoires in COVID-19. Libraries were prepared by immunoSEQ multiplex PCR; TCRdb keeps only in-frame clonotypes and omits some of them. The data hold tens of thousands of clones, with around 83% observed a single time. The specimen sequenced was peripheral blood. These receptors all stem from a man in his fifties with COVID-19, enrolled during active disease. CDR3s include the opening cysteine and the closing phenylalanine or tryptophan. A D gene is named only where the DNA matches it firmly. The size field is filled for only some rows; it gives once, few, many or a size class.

TGTGCCAGCAGTAGGACAGGGAACACTGAAGCTTTCTTT	CASSRTGNTEAFF	-	TRBD1	TRBV2	TRBJ1-1
TGTGCCAGCAGCTTACAGGGGCCAGAGACCCAGTACTTC	CASSLQGPETQYF	-	-	TRBV11-1	TRBJ2-5
TGTGCCAGCAGCGCGGGGGCCTACGAGCAGTACTTC	CASSAGAYEQYF	medium-sized	TRBD2	TRBV6-2/TRBV6-3	TRBJ2-7
TGCGCCAGCAGCCCCCCAGTGGCGGGTGGAAACACCATATATTTT	CASSPPVAGGNTIYF	few	-	TRBV4-1	TRBJ1-3
TGTGCCAGCAGGGGACAGCTGGGGATTTCCTACGAGCAGTACTTC	CASRGQLGISYEQYF	-	TRBD1	TRBV6-5	TRBJ2-7
TGTGCCAGCAGCTCTCAGGGGCTCTCCTACGAGCAGTACTTC	CASSSQGLSYEQYF	-	-	TRBV7-6	TRBJ2-7
TGTGCCAGCAGTCTCACGGGACAGAGTAATTCACCCCTCCACTTT	CASSLTGQSNSPLHF	-	TRBD1	TRBV6-5	TRBJ1-6
TGTGCCAGCGGACAGGTCTACGGAGAGACCCAGTACTTC	CASGQVYGETQYF	-	TRBD1	TRBV6-5	TRBJ2-5
TGCGCCAGCAGCTTGGCAGGACAGGGAAGGGGCACTGAAGCTTTCTTT	CASSLAGQGRGTEAFF	-	TRBD1	TRBV5-1	TRBJ1-1
TGTGCCAGTTCGGGACACTTAAACACTGAAGCTTTCTTT	CASSGHLNTEAFF	-	-	TRBV27	TRBJ1-1
TGTGCCAGCAGTTCAGGAGGAGGCTTGGGCACTGAAGCTTTCTTT	CASSSGGGLGTEAFF	-	-	TRBV6-2/TRBV6-3	TRBJ1-1
TGTGCCAGCAGCCAAGGGGCTCCGAACACTGAAGCTTTCTTT	CASSQGAPNTEAFF	few	-	TRBV3-1/TRBV3-2	TRBJ1-1
TGTGCCAGCAGTGAAGCGGGAGAGGCCTACAATGAGCAGTTCTTC	CASSEAGEAYNEQFF	-	-	TRBV6-1	TRBJ2-1
TGTGCCAGTAGTGCTCACTTTGCGGGAGGGTCCTACAATGAGCAGTTCTTC	CASSAHFAGGSYNEQFF	-	TRBD2	TRBV19	TRBJ2-1
TGTGCCAGCAGTTCCACAGGGGAGTTGGGCTATGGCTACACCTTC	CASSSTGELGYGYTF	-	TRBD1	TRBV28	TRBJ1-2
TGTGCCAGCAGCTTAGGGGGAATACCGGGACAACTCTACACCTTC	CASSLGGIPGQLYTF	-	-	TRBV7-2	TRBJ1-2
TGTGCCAGCTCCTACCAGAGCGCATACCCTCAGATGAACACTGAAGCTTTCTTT	CASSYQSAYPQMNTEAFF	-	-	TRBV18	TRBJ1-1
TGTGCCAGCAGTGCGCCTGTCTCTCCCTACAATGAGCAGTTCTTC	CASSAPVSPYNEQFF	-	-	TRBV6-2/TRBV6-3	TRBJ2-1
TGTGCCAGCAGTGCCGAGAGGGCCCCCCAGCATTTT	CASSAERAPQHF	-	-	TRBV28	TRBJ1-5
TGTGCCACCAGCAGCAGGGGCCGCAATTCACCCCTCCACTTT	CATSSRGRNSPLHF	few	-	TRBV15	TRBJ1-6
TGTGCCACCAGCCCCTGGGGACAGGGGTACGGCACCGGGGAGCTGTTTTTT	CATSPWGQGYGTGELFF	-	TRBD1	TRBV24-1	TRBJ2-2
TGTGCCAGCAGCGTTCACAGGGGTTCTGAAGCTTTCTTT	CASSVHRGSEAFF	-	TRBD1	TRBV9	TRBJ1-1
TGTGCCTGGAGTGATAAATATCGGGGAAAAGCTGGGGCCAACGTCCTGACTTTC	CAWSDKYRGKAGANVLTF	-	-	TRBV30	TRBJ2-6
TGCAGCGTCGCGACTAGCGGGGTCGGGGGGACCCAGTACTTC	CSVATSGVGGTQYF	-	TRBD2	TRBV29-1	TRBJ2-5
TGCGCCAGCAGCCGGAGTCCCGGGGAGACCCAGTACTTC	CASSRSPGETQYF	-	-	TRBV5-1	TRBJ2-5
TGTGCCAGCAGTTTACAGACAGGACACGAGCAGTACTTC	CASSLQTGHEQYF	-	-	TRBV12-3/TRBV12-4	TRBJ2-7
TGTGCCAGCAGCTCGGCGGGGCCCGAGCAGTACTTC	CASSSAGPEQYF	-	-	TRBV7-6	TRBJ2-7
TGTGCCAGTAAGGACAGAACGAACACCGGGGAGCTGTTTTTT	CASKDRTNTGELFF	once	-	TRBV19	TRBJ2-2
TGTGCCAGCAGCACGGACACCCAGAACACTGAAGCTTTCTTT	CASSTDTQNTEAFF	few	-	TRBV7-9	TRBJ1-1